Judged by abundance, the clone carrying this TCR delta chain is medium-sized (0.01 to 0.1%). Given a far larger clone just one base away, this is likely a sequencing read error. Other nucleotide sequences from this sample produce the same CDR3. This record comes from a study of gamma-delta T cells after stem cell transplantation. TCRdb applied CATT to the RT-PCR reads for clone calling. This sample has 2,000 to 3,000 delta-chain clones, with 3% to 3.5% found just once. The CDR3 extends over 16 amino acids. CDR1 is GEAIGNYY and CDR2 is EKD in the germline V gene. The origin of this receptor is a human donor. It is not recorded whose cells these are; they may come from a transplant donor. The gene calls are TRDV2 and TRDJ1; D is undetermined. Sequences were obtained from gamma-delta T cells. The CDR3 region is CACDTVTLRHTDKLIF. The CDR3 nucleotides are TGTGCCTGTGACACCGTTACCTTGCGACACACTGATAAACTCATCTTT.